This T cell receptor beta chain is from a study of cytomegalovirus exposure and HLA in healthy donors. Germline V lookup: CDR1 MNHEY, CDR2 SMNVEV (reference sequence). J lost 6 bases, V lost 5 bases, and 9 bases had no gene match. CDR3 length: 14 residues. A multiplex PCR was run with 60 Vbeta primers and 13 Jbeta primers. Only in-frame clones appear in the TCRdb table, and some are missing; sequencing was by immunoSEQ multiplex PCR. The sample comprises some 180,000 clones, about 83% of which are singletons, and approximately 2.6% rests with the top ten. The V and J genes are TRBV27 and TRBJ2-7, with TRBD2 matching 8 bases. Source material: PBMCs. The TCR comes from a female donor in good health and CMV-seronegative. CDR3 in DNA: TGTGCCAGCAGTCCCGAGACTAGCGCCTTCGAGCAGTACTTC. Protein product: CASSPETSAFEQYF.